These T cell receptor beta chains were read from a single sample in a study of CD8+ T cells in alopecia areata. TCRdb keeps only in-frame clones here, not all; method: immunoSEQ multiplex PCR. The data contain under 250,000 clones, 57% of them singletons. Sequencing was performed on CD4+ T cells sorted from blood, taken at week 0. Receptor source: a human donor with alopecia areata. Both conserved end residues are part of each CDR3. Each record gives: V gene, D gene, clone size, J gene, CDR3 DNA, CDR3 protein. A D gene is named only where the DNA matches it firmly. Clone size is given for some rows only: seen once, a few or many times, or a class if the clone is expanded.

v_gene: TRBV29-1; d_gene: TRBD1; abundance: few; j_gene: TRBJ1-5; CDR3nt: TGCAGCGTTTCCATCGGGACAGGGAATACTCAGCCCCAGCATTTT; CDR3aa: CSVSIGTGNTQPQHF
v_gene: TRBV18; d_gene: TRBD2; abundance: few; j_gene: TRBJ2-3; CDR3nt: TGTGCCAGCTCACCTAAAGCGGGAGTATCGTTTGCAGATACGCAGTATTTT; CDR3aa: CASSPKAGVSFADTQYF
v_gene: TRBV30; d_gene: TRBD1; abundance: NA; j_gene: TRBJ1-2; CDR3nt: TGTGCCGGTCCGGGACAGGGAAAACGAGGGGGCTACACCTTC; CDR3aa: CAGPGQGKRGGYTF
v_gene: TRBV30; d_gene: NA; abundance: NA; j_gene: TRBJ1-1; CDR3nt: TGTGCCTGGAGTGTACCCCCCTACGCAGCTTTCTTT; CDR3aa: CAWSVPPYAAFF
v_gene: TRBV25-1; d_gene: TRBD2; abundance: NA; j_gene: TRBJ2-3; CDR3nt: TGTGCCAGCAGTGCCCACCGACTAGCGGGACAGACAGATACGCAGTATTTT; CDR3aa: CASSAHRLAGQTDTQYF
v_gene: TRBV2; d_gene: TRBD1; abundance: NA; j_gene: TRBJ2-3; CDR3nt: TGTGCCAGCAGTGAATCCCAGGGGGCTCGGACAGATACGCAGTATTTT; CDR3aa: CASSESQGARTDTQYF
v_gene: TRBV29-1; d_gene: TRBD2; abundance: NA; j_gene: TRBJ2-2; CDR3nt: TGCAGCGTCCGACCGGGACTAGCGGGAGGGCCAGGCGGGGAGCTGTTTTTT; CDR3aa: CSVRPGLAGGPGGELFF
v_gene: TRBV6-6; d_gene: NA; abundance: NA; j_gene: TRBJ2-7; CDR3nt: TGTGCCAGCAGTCGGGACAGCGGGAACGAGCAGTACTTC; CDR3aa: CASSRDSGNEQYF
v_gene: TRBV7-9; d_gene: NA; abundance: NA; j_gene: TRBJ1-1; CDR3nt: TGTGCCAGCAGTCCGGACAGAGCTGAAGCTTTCTTT; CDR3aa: CASSPDRAEAFF
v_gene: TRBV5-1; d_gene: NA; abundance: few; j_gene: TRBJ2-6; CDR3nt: TGCGCCAGCAGCTTAGGGCCTCCCTCTGGGGCCAACGTCCTGACTTTC; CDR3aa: CASSLGPPSGANVLTF
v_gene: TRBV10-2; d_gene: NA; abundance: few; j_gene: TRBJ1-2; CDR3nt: TGCGCCAGCAGTGAGCAAACAGGGAGATATGGCTACACCTTC; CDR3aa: CASSEQTGRYGYTF
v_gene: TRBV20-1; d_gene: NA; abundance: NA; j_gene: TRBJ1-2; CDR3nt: TGCAGTGCTTCTGACATGTATGGCTACACCTTC; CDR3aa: CSASDMYGYTF
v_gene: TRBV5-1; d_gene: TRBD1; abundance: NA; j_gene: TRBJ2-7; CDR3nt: TGCGCCAGCAGCTTGCCGGGACAGGGCGACGAGCAGTACTTC; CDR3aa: CASSLPGQGDEQYF
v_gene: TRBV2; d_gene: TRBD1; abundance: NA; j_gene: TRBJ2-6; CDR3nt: TGTGCCAGCAGTGGCAGGACAGGGGCCGGGGCCAACGTCCTGACTTTC; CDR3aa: CASSGRTGAGANVLTF
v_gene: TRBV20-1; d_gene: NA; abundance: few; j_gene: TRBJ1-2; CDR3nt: TGCAGTGCTACCCCGGGCTATGGCTACACCTTC; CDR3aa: CSATPGYGYTF
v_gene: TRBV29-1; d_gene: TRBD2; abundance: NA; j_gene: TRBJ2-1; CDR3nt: TGCAGCGCCAAGTGGGGAGGACTAGCGGGGCGAGATGAGCAGTTCTTC; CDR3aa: CSAKWGGLAGRDEQFF
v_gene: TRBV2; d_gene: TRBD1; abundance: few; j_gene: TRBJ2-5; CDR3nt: TGTGCCAGCAGTCGGGACAGGGGAGAGACCCAGTACTTC; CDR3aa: CASSRDRGETQYF
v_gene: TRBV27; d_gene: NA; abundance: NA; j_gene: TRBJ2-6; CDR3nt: TGTGCCAGCGGGGAAGAAGGCTCTGGGGCCAACGTCCTGACTTTC; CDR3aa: CASGEEGSGANVLTF
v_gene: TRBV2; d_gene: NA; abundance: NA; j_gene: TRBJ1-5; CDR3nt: TGTGCCAGCAGGGGGACACTCAACACTTATCAGCCCCAGCATTTT; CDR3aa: CASRGTLNTYQPQHF
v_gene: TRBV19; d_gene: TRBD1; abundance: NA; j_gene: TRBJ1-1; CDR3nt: TGTGCCAGTAGTAGGACAGGGGGCGCGAACACTGAAGCTTTCTTT; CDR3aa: CASSRTGGANTEAFF
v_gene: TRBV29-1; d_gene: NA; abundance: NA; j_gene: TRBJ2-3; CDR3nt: TGCAGCGTGGCCCTGGGACTCACAAGCACAGATACGCAGTATTTT; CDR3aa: CSVALGLTSTDTQYF
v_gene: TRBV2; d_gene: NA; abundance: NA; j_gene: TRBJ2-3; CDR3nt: TGTGCCGGCCGGCAAGGGGTGTCAGATACGCAGTATTTT; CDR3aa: CAGRQGVSDTQYF
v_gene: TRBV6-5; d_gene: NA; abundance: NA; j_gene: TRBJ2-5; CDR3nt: TGTGCCAGCAGGGGAGGGGGGGAGACCCAGTACTTC; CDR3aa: CASRGGGETQYF
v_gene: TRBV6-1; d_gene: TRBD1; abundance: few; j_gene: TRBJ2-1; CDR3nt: TGTGCCAGCACCCTAGGGACAGGGGTTGCCAATGAGCAGTTCTTC; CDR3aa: CASTLGTGVANEQFF
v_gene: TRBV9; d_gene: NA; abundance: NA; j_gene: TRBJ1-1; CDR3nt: TGTGCCAGCAGCAGGGAAGTCGTAAACACTGAAGCTTTCTTT; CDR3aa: CASSREVVNTEAFF
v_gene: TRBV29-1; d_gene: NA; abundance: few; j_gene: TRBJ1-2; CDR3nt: TGCAGCGTTGAACCCCCGGTCGCCTACACCTTC; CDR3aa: CSVEPPVAYTF
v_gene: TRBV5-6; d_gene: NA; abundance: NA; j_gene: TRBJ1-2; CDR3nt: TGTGCCAGCAGCCGGGGTGGAGGCTACACCTTC; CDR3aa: CASSRGGGYTF
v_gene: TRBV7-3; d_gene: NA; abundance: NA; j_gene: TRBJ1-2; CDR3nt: TGTGCCAGCAGCTTAATGGGGGCTGGCTACACCTTC; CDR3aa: CASSLMGAGYTF
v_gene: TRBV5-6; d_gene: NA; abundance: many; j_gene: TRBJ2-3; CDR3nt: TGTGCCAGCAGCTTGATCGGGACAATCCGGGCAGATACGCAGTATTTT; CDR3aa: CASSLIGTIRADTQYF
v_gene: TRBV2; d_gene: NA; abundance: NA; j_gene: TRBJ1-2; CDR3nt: TGTGCCAGCGTGGGGGACTGGGGGGATGGCTACACCTTC; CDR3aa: CASVGDWGDGYTF
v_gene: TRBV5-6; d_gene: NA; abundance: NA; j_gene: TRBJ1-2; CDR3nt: TGTGCCAGCAGTCCCCAGGTTAGCTATGGCTACACCTTC; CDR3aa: CASSPQVSYGYTF
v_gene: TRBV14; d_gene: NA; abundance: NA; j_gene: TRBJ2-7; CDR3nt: TGTGCCAGCAGCCCTAGCTCCTACGAGCAGTACTTC; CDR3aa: CASSPSSYEQYF
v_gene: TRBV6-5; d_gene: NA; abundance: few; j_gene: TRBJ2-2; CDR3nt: TGTGCCAGCAGGAGCGCGAACACCGGGGAGCTGTTTTTT; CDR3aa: CASRSANTGELFF
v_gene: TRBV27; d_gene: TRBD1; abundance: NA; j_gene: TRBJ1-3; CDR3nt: TGTGCCAGCAAGGGACAGGGGTCTGGAAACACCATATATTTT; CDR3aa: CASKGQGSGNTIYF
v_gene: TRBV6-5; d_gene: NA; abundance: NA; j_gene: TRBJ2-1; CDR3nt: TGTGCCAGCAGTACCTTAGTTGGTGAGCAGTTCTTC; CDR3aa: CASSTLVGEQFF
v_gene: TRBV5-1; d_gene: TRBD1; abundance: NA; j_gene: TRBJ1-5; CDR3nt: TGCGGCAGCAGCTTGGAGGGACAGGGATTCCAGCCCCAGCATTTT; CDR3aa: CGSSLEGQGFQPQHF
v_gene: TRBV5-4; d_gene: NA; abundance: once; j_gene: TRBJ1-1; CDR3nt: TGTGCCAGCAGCTGGGTGGGGATGGAGGGGACTGAAGCTTTCTTT; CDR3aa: CASSWVGMEGTEAFF
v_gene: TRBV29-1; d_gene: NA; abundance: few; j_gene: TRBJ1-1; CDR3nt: TGCAGCGTTGAACTACGGGGCACTGAAGCTTTCTTT; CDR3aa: CSVELRGTEAFF
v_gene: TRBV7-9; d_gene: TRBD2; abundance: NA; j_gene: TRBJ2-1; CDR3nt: TGTGCCAGCAGCCGGTTAAAAGGACTAGCGGGAGACAATGAGCAGTTCTTC; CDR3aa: CASSRLKGLAGDNEQFF
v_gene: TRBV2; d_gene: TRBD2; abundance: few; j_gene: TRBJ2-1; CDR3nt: TGTGCCAGCAGAGCGGGAGCGAGGAATGAGCAGTTCTTC; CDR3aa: CASRAGARNEQFF
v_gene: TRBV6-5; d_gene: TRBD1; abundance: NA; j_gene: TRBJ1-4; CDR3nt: TGTGCCAGCAGCCGGGACAGGGTAGGAAAACTGTTTTTT; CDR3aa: CASSRDRVGKLFF
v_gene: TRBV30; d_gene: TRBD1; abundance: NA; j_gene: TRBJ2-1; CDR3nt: TGTGCCTGGAGCCACAAAGGGACAGGGGGTGAGCAGTTCTTC; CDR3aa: CAWSHKGTGGEQFF
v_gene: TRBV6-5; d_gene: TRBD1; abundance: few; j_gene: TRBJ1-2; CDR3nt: TGTGCCAGCAGGGCGGACAGGGACTATGGCTACACCTTC; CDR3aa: CASRADRDYGYTF
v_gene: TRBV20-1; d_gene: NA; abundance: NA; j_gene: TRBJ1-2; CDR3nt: TGCAGTGCTAGGAATAACTATGGCTACACCTTC; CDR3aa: CSARNNYGYTF
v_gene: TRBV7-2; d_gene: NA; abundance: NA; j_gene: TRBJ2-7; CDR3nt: TGTGCCAGCAGCTTATTGGGGGGCTTCGACGAGCAGTACTTC; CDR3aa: CASSLLGGFDEQYF
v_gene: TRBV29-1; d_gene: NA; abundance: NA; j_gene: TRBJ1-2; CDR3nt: TGCAGCGTTGAGAACCCTTGGCCTAACTATGGCTACACCTTC; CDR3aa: CSVENPWPNYGYTF
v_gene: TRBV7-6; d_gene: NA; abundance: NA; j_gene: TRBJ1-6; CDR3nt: TGTGCCAGCAGCCGGGACATAGATAATTCACCCCTCCACTTT; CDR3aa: CASSRDIDNSPLHF
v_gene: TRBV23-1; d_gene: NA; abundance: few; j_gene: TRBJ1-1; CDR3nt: TGCGCCAGCAGTCACTCCGGGACACTATCTGACTTGAACACTGAAGCTTTCTTT; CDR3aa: CASSHSGTLSDLNTEAFF
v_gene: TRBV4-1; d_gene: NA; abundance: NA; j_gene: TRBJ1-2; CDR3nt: TGCGCCAGCAGCCAAGATTCGACGCGAACTGGCTACACCTTC; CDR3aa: CASSQDSTRTGYTF
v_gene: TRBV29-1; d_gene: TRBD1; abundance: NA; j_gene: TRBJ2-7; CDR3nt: TGCAGCGTTGCCCGGGACAGGGGGCCCTACGAGCAGTACTTC; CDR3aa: CSVARDRGPYEQYF
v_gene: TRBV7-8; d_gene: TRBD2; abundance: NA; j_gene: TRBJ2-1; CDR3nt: TGTGCCAGCAGCCTAAACAGCGGGAGCGGCAGGGACTCCTACAATGAGCAGTTCTTC; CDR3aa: CASSLNSGSGRDSYNEQFF